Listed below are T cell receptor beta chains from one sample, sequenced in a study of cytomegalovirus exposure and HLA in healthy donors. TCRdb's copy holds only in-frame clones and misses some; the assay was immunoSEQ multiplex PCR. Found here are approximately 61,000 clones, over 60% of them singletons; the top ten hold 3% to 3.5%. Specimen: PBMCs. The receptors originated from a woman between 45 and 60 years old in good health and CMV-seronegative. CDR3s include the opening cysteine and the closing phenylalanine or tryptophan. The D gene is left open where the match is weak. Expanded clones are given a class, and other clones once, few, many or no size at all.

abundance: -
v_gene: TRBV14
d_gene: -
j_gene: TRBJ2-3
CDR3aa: CASSSTPGGHSTDTQYF
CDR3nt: TGTGCCAGCAGCTCCACCCCAGGGGGGCATAGCACAGATACGCAGTATTTT

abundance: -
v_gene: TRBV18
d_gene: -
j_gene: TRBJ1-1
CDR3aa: CASSPPSRIGSTEAFF
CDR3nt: TGTGCCAGCTCACCACCTTCCCGGATCGGGAGCACTGAAGCTTTCTTT

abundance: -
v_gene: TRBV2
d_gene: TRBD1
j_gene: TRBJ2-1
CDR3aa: CASSTDRGSYNEQFF
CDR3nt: TGTGCCAGCAGTACGGACAGGGGAAGCTACAATGAGCAGTTCTTC

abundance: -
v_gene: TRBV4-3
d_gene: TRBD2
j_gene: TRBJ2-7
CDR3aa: CASSQQLAGGNSYEQYF
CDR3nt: TGCGCCAGCAGCCAACAACTAGCGGGAGGGAACTCCTACGAGCAGTACTTC

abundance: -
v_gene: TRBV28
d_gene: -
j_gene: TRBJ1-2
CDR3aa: CASSFGGVGDHGYTF
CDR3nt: TGTGCCAGCAGTTTTGGAGGGGTCGGGGATCATGGCTACACCTTC

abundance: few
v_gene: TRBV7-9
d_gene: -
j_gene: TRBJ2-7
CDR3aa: CASSPRQTKTYEQYF
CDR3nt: TGTGCCAGCAGCCCCCGACAGACAAAAACCTACGAGCAGTACTTC

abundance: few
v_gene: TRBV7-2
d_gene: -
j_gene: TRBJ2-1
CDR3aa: CASSPDWSSYNEQFF
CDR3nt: TGTGCCAGCAGCCCCGACTGGAGCTCCTACAATGAGCAGTTCTTC

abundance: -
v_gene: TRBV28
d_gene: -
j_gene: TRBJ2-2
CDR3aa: CASSLYQGSNTGELFF
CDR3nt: TGTGCCAGCAGTTTATATCAGGGCTCGAACACCGGGGAGCTGTTTTTT

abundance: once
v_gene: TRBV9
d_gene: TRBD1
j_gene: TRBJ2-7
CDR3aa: CASSVGQGTYEQYF
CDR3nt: TGTGCCAGCAGCGTTGGACAGGGTACTTACGAGCAGTACTTC

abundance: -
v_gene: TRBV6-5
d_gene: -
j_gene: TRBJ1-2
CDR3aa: CASSYERLLGNYGYTF
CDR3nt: TGTGCCAGCAGTTACGAACGTCTGCTGGGCAACTATGGCTACACCTTC

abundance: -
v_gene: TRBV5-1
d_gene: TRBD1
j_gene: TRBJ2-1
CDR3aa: CASSLHRGHNEQFF
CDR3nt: TGCGCCAGCAGCTTACACAGGGGGCACAATGAGCAGTTCTTC

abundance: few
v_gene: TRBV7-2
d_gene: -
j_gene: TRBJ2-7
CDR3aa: CASSFSSAYEQYF
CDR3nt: TGTGCCAGCAGCTTCTCTAGCGCCTACGAGCAGTACTTC

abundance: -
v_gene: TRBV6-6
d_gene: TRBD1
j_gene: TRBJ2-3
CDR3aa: CASSSGQGASF
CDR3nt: TGTGCCAGCAGTTCGGGACAGGGGGCGAGTTTT

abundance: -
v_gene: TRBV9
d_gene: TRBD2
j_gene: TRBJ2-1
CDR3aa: CGSSYFGRAGGIDEQFF
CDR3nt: TGTGGCAGCAGCTACTTTGGTAGGGCGGGAGGGATCGATGAGCAGTTCTTC

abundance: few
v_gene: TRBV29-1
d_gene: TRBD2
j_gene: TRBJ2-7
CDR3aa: CSVDRGGEQYF
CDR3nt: TGCAGCGTTGATCGGGGGGGCGAGCAGTACTTC

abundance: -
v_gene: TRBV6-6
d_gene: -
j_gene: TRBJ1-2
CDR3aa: CASSPGVNYGYTF
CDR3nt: TGTGCCAGCAGTCCGGGGGTGAACTATGGCTACACCTTC

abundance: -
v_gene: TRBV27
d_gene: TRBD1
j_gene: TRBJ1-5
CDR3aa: CASSLRSWGQKNQPQHF
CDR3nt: TGTGCCAGCAGTTTACGGTCCTGGGGACAGAAGAATCAGCCCCAGCATTTT

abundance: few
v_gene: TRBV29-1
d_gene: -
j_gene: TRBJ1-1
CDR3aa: CSVSKSQFDSEAFF
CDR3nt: TGCAGCGTCTCTAAGTCACAGTTCGATAGTGAAGCTTTCTTT

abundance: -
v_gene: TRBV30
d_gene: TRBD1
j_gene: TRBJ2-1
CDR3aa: CAWGDRGLYNEQFF
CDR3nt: TGTGCCTGGGGGGACAGGGGGCTATACAATGAGCAGTTCTTC

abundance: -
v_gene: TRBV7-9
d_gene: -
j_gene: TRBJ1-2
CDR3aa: CASSPGGRNRGYTF
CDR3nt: TGTGCCAGCAGCCCGGGGGGACGAAACCGAGGCTACACCTTC

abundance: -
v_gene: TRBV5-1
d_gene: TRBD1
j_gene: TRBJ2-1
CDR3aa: CASSLGGQIGNEQFF
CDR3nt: TGCGCCAGCAGCTTGGGGGGACAGATTGGGAATGAGCAGTTCTTC

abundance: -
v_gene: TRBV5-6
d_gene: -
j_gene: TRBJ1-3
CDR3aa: CASSPRASGNTIYF
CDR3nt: TGTGCCAGCAGTCCTAGAGCCTCTGGAAACACCATATATTTT

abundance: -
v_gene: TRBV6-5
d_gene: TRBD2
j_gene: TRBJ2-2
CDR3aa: CASSRSGSITGELFF
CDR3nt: TGTGCCAGCAGTCGTAGCGGGAGCATAACCGGGGAGCTGTTTTTT

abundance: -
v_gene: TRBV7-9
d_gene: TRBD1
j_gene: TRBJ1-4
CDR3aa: CASSFRGTEIEKLFF
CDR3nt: TGTGCCAGCAGCTTCCGCGGGACAGAGATCGAAAAACTGTTTTTT

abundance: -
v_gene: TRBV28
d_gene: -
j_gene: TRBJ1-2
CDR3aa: CASSPSQGGGTF
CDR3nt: TGTGCCAGCAGTCCCTCACAGGGTGGCGGCACCTTC

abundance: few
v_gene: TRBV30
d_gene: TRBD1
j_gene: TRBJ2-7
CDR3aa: CAWSNRQGTTYEQYF
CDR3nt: TGTGCCTGGAGTAACCGACAGGGGACAACCTACGAGCAGTACTTC

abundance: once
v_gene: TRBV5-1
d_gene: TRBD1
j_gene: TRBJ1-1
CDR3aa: CASSLGQAGGTEAFF
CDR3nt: TGCGCCAGCAGCCTGGGACAGGCTGGAGGCACTGAAGCTTTCTTT

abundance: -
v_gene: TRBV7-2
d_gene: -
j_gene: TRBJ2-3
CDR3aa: CASSLVGGGSTDTQYF
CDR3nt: TGTGCCAGCAGCTTAGTAGGAGGCGGGAGCACAGATACGCAGTATTTT

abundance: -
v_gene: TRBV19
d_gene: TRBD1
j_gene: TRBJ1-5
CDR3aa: CASTRGGTGSNQPQHF
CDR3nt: TGTGCCAGTACCCGAGGGGGGACAGGGTCCAATCAGCCCCAGCATTTT

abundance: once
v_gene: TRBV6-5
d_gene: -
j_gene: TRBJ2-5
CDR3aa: CASNPRGEETQYF
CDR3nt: TGTGCCAGCAACCCCAGGGGGGAAGAGACCCAGTACTTC

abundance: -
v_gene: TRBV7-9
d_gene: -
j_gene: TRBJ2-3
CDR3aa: CASSRDTDTQYF
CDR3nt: TGTGCCAGCAGCCGAGATACAGATACGCAGTATTTT

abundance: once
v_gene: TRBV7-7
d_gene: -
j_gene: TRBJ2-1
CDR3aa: CASSLDGNYNEQFF
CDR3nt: TGTGCTAGCAGCTTAGACGGGAACTACAATGAGCAGTTCTTC

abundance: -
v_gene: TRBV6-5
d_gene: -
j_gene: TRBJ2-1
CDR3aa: CASSYSNLPNEQFF
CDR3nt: TGTGCCAGCAGTTACTCGAATCTACCCAATGAGCAGTTCTTC

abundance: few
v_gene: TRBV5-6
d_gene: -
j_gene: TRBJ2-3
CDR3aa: CASSLVGSDFSDTQYF
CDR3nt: TGTGCCAGCAGCTTGGTAGGCTCGGACTTTTCAGATACGCAGTATTTT

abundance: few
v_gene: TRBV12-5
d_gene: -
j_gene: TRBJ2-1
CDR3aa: CASGRDGASALPEQFF
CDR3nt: TGTGCTAGTGGCCGCGACGGGGCTAGCGCCCTCCCTGAGCAGTTCTTC

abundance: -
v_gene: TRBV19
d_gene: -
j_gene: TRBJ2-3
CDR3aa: CASSPRDSADTQYF
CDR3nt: TGTGCCAGTAGCCCTCGCGACTCCGCAGATACGCAGTATTTT

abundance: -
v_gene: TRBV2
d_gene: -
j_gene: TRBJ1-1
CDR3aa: CASSPGLPPTEAFF
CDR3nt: TGTGCCAGCAGTCCAGGGCTTCCACCCACTGAAGCTTTCTTT

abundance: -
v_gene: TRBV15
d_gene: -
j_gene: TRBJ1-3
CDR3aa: CATSREGDGNTIYF
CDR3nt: TGTGCCACCAGCAGAGAAGGGGATGGAAACACCATATATTTT

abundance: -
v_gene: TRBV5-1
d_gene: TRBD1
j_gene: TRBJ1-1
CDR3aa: CASSLAGQGAMNTEAFF
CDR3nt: TGCGCCAGCAGCTTGGCGGGACAGGGGGCAATGAACACTGAAGCTTTCTTT

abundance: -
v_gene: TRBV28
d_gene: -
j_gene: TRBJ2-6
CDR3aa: CASSGGGAVGSGANVLTF
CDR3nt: TGTGCCAGCAGTGGAGGGGGCGCGGTGGGCTCTGGGGCCAACGTCCTGACTTTC

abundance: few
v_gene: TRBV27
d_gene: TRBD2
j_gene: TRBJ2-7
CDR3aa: CASSFWGGVGEQYF
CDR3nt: TGTGCCAGCAGTTTCTGGGGGGGGGTGGGGGAGCAGTACTTC

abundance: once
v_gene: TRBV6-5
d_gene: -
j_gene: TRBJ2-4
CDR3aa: CASSPQLAKNIQYF
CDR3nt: TGTGCCAGCAGCCCCCAACTAGCCAAAAACATTCAGTACTTC

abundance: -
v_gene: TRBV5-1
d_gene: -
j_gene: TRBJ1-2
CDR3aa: CASSFQALYGYTF
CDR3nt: TGCGCCAGCAGCTTTCAGGCCCTCTATGGCTACACCTTC

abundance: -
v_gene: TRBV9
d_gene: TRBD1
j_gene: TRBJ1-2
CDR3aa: CASSKDLGQNYGYTF
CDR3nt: TGTGCCAGCAGCAAGGATCTGGGACAGAACTATGGCTACACCTTC

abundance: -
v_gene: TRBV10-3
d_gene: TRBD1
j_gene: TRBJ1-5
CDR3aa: CAISARGQGSNQPQHF
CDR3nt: TGTGCCATCAGCGCTAGGGGACAGGGCAGCAATCAGCCCCAGCATTTT

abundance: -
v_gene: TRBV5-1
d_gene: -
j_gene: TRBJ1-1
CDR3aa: CASIPSGGMNTEAFF
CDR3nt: TGCGCCAGCATCCCCTCCGGGGGAATGAACACTGAAGCTTTCTTT

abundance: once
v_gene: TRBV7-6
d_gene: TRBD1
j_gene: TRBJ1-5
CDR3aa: CASSRTGDIFNQPQHF
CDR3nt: TGTGCCAGCAGCCGGACAGGGGATATATTCAATCAGCCCCAGCATTTT

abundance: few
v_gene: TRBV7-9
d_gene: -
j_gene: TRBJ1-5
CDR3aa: CASSLVGAEYSNQPQHF
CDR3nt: TGTGCCAGCAGCTTAGTGGGGGCTGAATACAGCAATCAGCCCCAGCATTTT